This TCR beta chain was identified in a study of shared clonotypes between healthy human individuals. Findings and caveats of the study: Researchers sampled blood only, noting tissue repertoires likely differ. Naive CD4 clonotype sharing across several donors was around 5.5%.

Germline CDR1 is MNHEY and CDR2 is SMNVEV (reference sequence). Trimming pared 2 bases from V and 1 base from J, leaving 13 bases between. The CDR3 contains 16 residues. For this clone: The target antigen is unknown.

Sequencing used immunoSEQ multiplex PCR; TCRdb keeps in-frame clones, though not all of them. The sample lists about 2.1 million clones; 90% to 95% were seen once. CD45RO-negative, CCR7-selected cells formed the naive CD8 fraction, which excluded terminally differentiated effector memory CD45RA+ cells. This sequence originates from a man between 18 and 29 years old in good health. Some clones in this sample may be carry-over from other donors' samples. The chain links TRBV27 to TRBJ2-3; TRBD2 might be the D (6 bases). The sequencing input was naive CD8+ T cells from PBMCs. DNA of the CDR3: TGTGCCAGCAGTTTAATTACTAGCCGCGGCACAGATACGCAGTATTTT. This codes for CASSLITSRGTDTQYF.